This TCR beta chain was documented in a study of T cell responses to AZD1222 COVID-19 vaccine (dated by TCRdb to 2020 to 2023). Context from the whole study: AZD1222 recipients with second doses at about 4 weeks or about 12 weeks were pooled, because spike-specific TCR depth and breadth did not differ between schedules. TCR sequencing covered over 230 trial participants: about 210 given two doses of AZD1222 and approximately 26 given two doses of MenACWY control vaccine. Enrollment into the trials was organized by age into subgroups of 18-55, 56-69 and 70-plus years, and those subgroups contained approximately 160, 26 and 62 TCR-sequenced participants, respectively. Findings and caveats that apply to the study as a whole: The 56-69-year group was small, and its depth increase did not reach significance, likely because of low power. Nearly half of unique spike-specific TCRs reportedly recognized epitopes outside regions mutated in the B.1.351 and B.1.1.7 variants. Participants were mostly white British, with more females than males. The authors suggested clonal diversity may have been underestimated. After two AZD1222 doses, both the breadth and the depth of spike-specific TCRs were significantly higher than at day 0 and than in MenACWY recipients. Because no day 14 peak-response samples were available, repertoires were characterized only after the peak T cell response. Conclusions about previously exposed vaccinees were limited because only six AZD1222 recipients were SARS-CoV-2 seropositive at baseline. The vaccine-associated CD4 TCRs covered the entire spike protein, and the dominant responses fell in regions 160-218 and 743-854.

At the junction V is shortened by 3 bases and J by 7 bases; bases outside the gene matches: 15. The CDR3 numbers 16 residues from cysteine through phenylalanine. This entry keeps only the CDR3 DNA: 48 bases, framed from base 1. CDR1 GTSNPN and CDR2 SVGIG were looked up in the germline V gene (reference sequence). This clone appeared a single time. Its antigen is currently not known. Base qualities are not recorded, but no much larger clone differs from it by a single base. In light of the paper, this sample's time point label describes: baseline before first vaccination. Vaccinee samples came from UK trials COV001 and COV002, including a single-blind randomized controlled phase 2/3 trial of AZD1222 (ChAdOx1 nCoV-19) in healthy adults. Trial participant PBMC samples were collected at day 0 and day 28 after the second dose for TCRbeta chain sequencing. The CDR3 regions of human TCRbeta chains were subjected to immunosequencing. In the source study's methods: Repertoire TCRs were checked for matches against a reference library of SARS-CoV-2-specific TCRs that had been generated using the MIRA antigen-specificity platform. Breadth was defined as the fraction of unique TCRs that were SARS-CoV-2-associated. Depth was defined as the fraction of total T cells that were SARS-CoV-2-associated. Each spike-specific TCR was assigned to its reactive spike region and to a CD4 or CD8 class using the MIRA data. Log10-transformed breadth and depth values were compared by one-way ANOVA with Sidak's multiple comparisons tests. As stored in TCRdb, this immuneACCESS dataset retains in-frame rearrangements with V and J assigned. A fraction of the clones does not appear; measured against another copy, unresolved V genes explain less than half of the discrepancy, and the remainder lacks a known reason. The DNA gave D and trimming, while V, J and clone size come from that table. The sample table shows about 190,000 clones, and 85% to 95% are seen once. The biggest ten clones account for 9.2% of the sample.

The TCR originated in an adult in good health. The chain links TRBV30 with TRBJ1-1; 9 central nucleotides agree with TRBD1. Sequencing was performed on peripheral blood, taken on day 0 of AZD1222 vaccination. In nucleotide form, the sequence is TGTGCCTGGAGGAACCGACAGGGGGGAATGTCTTTTGAAGCTTTCTTT. Its coded protein is CAWRNRQGGMSFEAFF.